These 12 T cell receptor beta chains share one sample of origin, sequenced in a study of OX40 agonist ivuxolimab in advanced cancers. Here immunoSEQ multiplex PCR was the method, and the copy in TCRdb shows in-frame clones only, minus some. The sample shows fewer than 120,000 clones, roughly 90% of them seen only once. This specimen consisted of CD4+ or CD8+ T cells sorted from blood, obtained in a trial of the OX40 agonist ivuxolimab. The origin of the receptors is an adult with an advanced solid tumor such as melanoma, head and neck, liver or kidney cancer.

CDR3 in DNA: TGTGCCAGCAGTTTCCGGACTCTAGGGGTGGAGAATTCACCCCTCCACTTT. This encodes CASSFRTLGVENSPLHF. This rearrangement joins TRBV27 to TRBJ1-6, with D tentatively TRBD1 (5 bases). The CDR3 consists of 17 residues. Between the trimmed V and J ends, which lost 3 bases and 7 bases, there was a span of 19 bases. Germline loops: CDR1 MNHEY, CDR2 SMNVEV (reference sequence).

The chain carries TRBV27 and TRBJ1-1; a possible D gene is TRBD1 (5 bases). The CDR3 length is 16 residues. The germline V and J ends were trimmed by 5 bases and 0 bases, with 16 bases remaining between them. Germline V CDR1 and CDR2: MNHEY, SMNVEV (reference sequence). DNA for the CDR3: TGTGCCAGCAGTCATAACAGAAGGACATTGAACACTGAAGCTTTCTTT. Encoded protein: CASSHNRRTLNTEAFF.

The chain is built from TRBV5-1 and TRBJ2-3, with D unresolved. The germline V gene encodes CDR1 SGHRS and CDR2 YFSETQ. The CDR3 length is 12 residues. V was clipped by 0 bases and J by 6 bases, with 5 bases between them. The CDR3 loop is CASSLDRDTQYF. The CDR3 DNA reads as TGCGCCAGCAGCTTGGATCGGGATACGCAGTATTTT.

V is TRBV7-7 and J is TRBJ2-1, with TRBD2 identical over 9 bases. In germline, CDR1 is SSHAT, CDR2 FNYEAQ (reference sequence). The CDR3 runs 17 residues. In DNA form, the CDR3 reads TGTGCTATCTCTACAGAAGCGGGGGGACCATCCTACAATGAGCAGTTCTTC. Protein: CAISTEAGGPSYNEQFF. The whole variable domain, filled in from reference TRBV7-7 and TRBJ2-1, reads GAGVSQSPRYKVTKRGQDVTLRCDPISSHATLYWYQQALGQGPEFLTYFNYEAQPDKSGLPSDRFSAERPEGSISTLTIQRTEQRDSAMYRCAISTEAGGPSYNEQFFGPGTRLTVL.

This clone came up once. The chain uses TRBV28 and TRBJ2-7; D may correspond to TRBD1 or TRBD2 (6 bases each). The V end was cut by 4 bases, the J end by 0 bases, with 13 bases between. This CDR3 is built from 15 residues. The germline V gene has CDR1 MDHEN and CDR2 SYDVKM. In nucleotides, the CDR3 is TGTGCCAGCAGTTCTCCGGGGGCGGACTCCTACGAGCAGTACTTC. Its translation: CASSSPGADSYEQYF.

The count of this clone is one. The V call is TRBV19, the J call TRBJ1-2; D may be TRBD1 (6 bases). The V end was cut by 7 bases, the J end by 7 bases, with 19 bases between. The V gene's germline CDR1 is LNHDA and CDR2 SQIVND (reference sequence). The length of the CDR3 is 14 residues. The CDR3 is CASIGRGQEVGYTF. DNA for the CDR3: TGTGCCAGTATTGGCCGGGGGCAAGAGGTTGGCTACACCTTC.

The CDR3 is CAWSMTGATGKNIQYF. CDR3 sequence (DNA): TGTGCCTGGAGCATGACAGGCGCAACGGGCAAAAACATTCAGTACTTC. The chain joins TRBV30 to TRBJ2-4; D possibly corresponds to TRBD1 (6 bases). V gave up 3 bases and J gave up 3 bases, with 18 bases separating them. The CDR3 is made up of 16 amino acids. CDR1 GTSNPN and CDR2 SVGIG come from the germline V gene (reference sequence).

This rearrangement joins TRBV19 to TRBJ1-2; no clear D gene. This CDR3 spans 14 amino acids. The V gene lost 6 bases and the J gene lost 0 bases, with 11 bases spanning the gap. Germline V CDR1 and CDR2: LNHDA, SQIVND (reference sequence). In DNA, the CDR3 is TGTGCCAGTAGCGTGGGATTATCTAACTATGGCTACACCTTC. The encoded protein is CASSVGLSNYGYTF.

The J gene is TRBJ2-1, the V gene TRBV6-5, with 9 bases lining up with TRBD2. CDR1 and CDR2 from the germline V gene are MNHEY and SVGAGI. This CDR3 comprises 13 residues. Trimming cost V 6 bases and J 15 bases; bases outside gene matches: 12. Here the CDR3 reads CASSPLSSGRLFF. DNA of the CDR3: TGTGCCAGCAGCCCTCTATCGAGCGGGAGGCTGTTCTTC.

A remark on this clone: Other DNA sequences in the same sample also yield this CDR3. The chain carries TRBV4-3 and TRBJ1-5, with D unclear. V was shortened by 0 bases and J by 6 bases, with 6 bases between the two germline ends. CDR3 length: 13 residues. Germline V lookup: CDR1 LGHNA, CDR2 YSLEER. The CDR3 region is CASSQDRGQPQHF. CDR3 coding DNA: TGCGCCAGCAGCCAAGATAGAGGTCAGCCCCAGCATTTT.

J is TRBJ2-1 and V is TRBV7-2; D possibly corresponds to TRBD2 (5 bases). Germline CDR1 reads SGHTA; CDR2 reads FQGNSA. Between the trimmed V and J ends, which lost 2 bases and 3 bases, there was a span of 11 bases. This CDR3 is built from 15 residues. CDR3 loop: CASSLFSGYYNEQFF. The CDR3 DNA sequence: TGTGCCAGCAGCTTATTCAGCGGTTACTACAATGAGCAGTTCTTC.

The chain joins TRBV27 to TRBJ2-7; TRBD1 matches at 10 bases. The CDR3 spans 14 residues. Per the germline V gene, CDR1 is MNHEY and CDR2 is SMNVEV (reference sequence). V was pared by 6 bases and J by 5 bases, with 7 bases of the junction left unmatched. This CDR3 reads CASRSLDRGHEQYF. The CDR3 nucleotides read TGTGCCAGCAGGTCTCTAGACAGGGGGCACGAGCAGTACTTC.